The 7 T cell receptor beta chains listed next were all sequenced from one sample in a study of T cell clonality in common variable immunodeficiency (dated by TCRdb to between 2015 and 2016). The library came from the immunoSEQ multiplex PCR assay. This is the immuneACCESS table as TCRdb keeps it, with only in-frame sequences that have V and J called. A part of the clones is gone; compared with another copy, unresolved V genes explain less than half, and the rest is unexplained. The table records 45,000 to 60,000 clones for this sample, and not one of them appears only once. The leading ten clones occupy about 5.9% of the sample. The specimen was peripheral blood mononuclear cells. The source is a person aged 18 to 69 in good health.

This clone has a handful of counts. The missing CDR3 end, 3 residues past where the read stops, is filled in from the germline J gene. The chain employs TRBV2 and TRBJ1-3; D might be TRBD1 (5 bases). The CDR3 runs 14 residues. With 3 bases removed from V and 3 bases from J, the gap between germline ends came to 9 bases. Per the germline V gene, CDR1 is SNHLY and CDR2 is FYNNEI. CDR3 region: CASSEFRDGNTIYF. The CDR3 DNA, read in part, is TGTGCCAGCAGTGAGTTCAGGGATGGAAACACC.

Many counts were recorded for this clone. With the read ending 3 residues before the CDR3 end, the germline J gene is used to fill in that end. This sequence joins TRBV20-1 and TRBJ2-3; D unclear. CDR3 size: 14 residues. Germline CDR1 and CDR2: DFQATT and SNEGSKA (reference sequence). V dropped 0 bases and J dropped 0 bases, with 7 bases sitting between them. This chain's CDR3 is CSARDPRSTDTQYF. The DNA read from the CDR3 is TGCAGTGCTAGAGATCCTCGGAGCACAGATACG.

This clone was counted many times. Coverage ceases 3 residues before the CDR3 finishes, and the germline J gene fills in the end. This chain links TRBV19 with TRBJ1-2, with D possibly matching TRBD1 (6 bases). CDR3 size: 11 residues. Germline V gene sequence: CDR1 LNHDA, CDR2 SQIVND (reference sequence). CDR3 protein: CASRNRDSYTF. The CDR3 bases that were read are TGTGCCAGTAGAAACCGGGACAGC.

By share, this clone ranks as medium-sized. The read halts 3 residues ahead of the CDR3 end, with the missing end drawn from the germline J gene. The V call is TRBV6-2 or TRBV6-3, the J call TRBJ2-5; 8 nucleotides align to TRBD1. The junction had 5 bases not matched to a gene; V was cut back by 0 bases and J by 5 bases. The CDR3 extends over 15 amino acids. From germline, CDR1 is MNHEY and CDR2 SVGEGT. The CDR3 protein is CASSYSDRDWETQYF. The CDR3 bases that were read are TGTGCCAGCAGTTACTCGGACAGGGATTGGGAGACC.

This clone has ten or more counts. The sequence runs out 3 residues before the end of the CDR3; the remainder is reconstructed from the germline J gene. V is TRBV2 and J is TRBJ2-3, with D possibly TRBD2 on 6 matching bases. This CDR3 is 13 amino acids long. V gave up 3 bases and J gave up 5 bases, with 9 bases separating them. CDR1 SNHLY and CDR2 FYNNEI come from the germline V gene. CDR3 residues: CASSDPAGDTQYF. The sequenced CDR3 bases are TGTGCCAGCAGTGACCCAGCGGGAGATACG.

This clone was recorded at least ten times. The CDR3 is cut off 3 residues early in the read; its end comes from the germline J gene. The V gene is TRBV19, the J gene TRBJ2-3, with TRBD2 matching 8 bases. Trimming at V came to 5 bases and at J to 4 bases, leaving 8 bases not matched to a gene. This CDR3 is 15 amino acids long. The V gene's germline CDR1 is LNHDA and CDR2 SQIVND (reference sequence). The part of the CDR3 DNA that was read is TGTGCCAGTAGTGAGGCGGGGGGCACCCCAGATACG. Amino acid sequence: CASSEAGGTPDT. The complete CDR3 protein is CASSEAGGTPDTQYF.

There are many counts of this clone. The CDR3 is cut off 3 residues early in the read; its end comes from the germline J gene. The chain has TRBV5-1 and TRBJ1-2; 7 bases map to TRBD1. This CDR3 is built from 15 residues. CDR1 and CDR2 (germline): SGHRS, YFSETQ. Partial CDR3 DNA: TGCGCCAGCAGCTTGGGACAGGGCCGACTTCGCGGC. It codes for CASSLGQGRLRG. The CDR3 in full is CASSLGQGRLRGYTF.